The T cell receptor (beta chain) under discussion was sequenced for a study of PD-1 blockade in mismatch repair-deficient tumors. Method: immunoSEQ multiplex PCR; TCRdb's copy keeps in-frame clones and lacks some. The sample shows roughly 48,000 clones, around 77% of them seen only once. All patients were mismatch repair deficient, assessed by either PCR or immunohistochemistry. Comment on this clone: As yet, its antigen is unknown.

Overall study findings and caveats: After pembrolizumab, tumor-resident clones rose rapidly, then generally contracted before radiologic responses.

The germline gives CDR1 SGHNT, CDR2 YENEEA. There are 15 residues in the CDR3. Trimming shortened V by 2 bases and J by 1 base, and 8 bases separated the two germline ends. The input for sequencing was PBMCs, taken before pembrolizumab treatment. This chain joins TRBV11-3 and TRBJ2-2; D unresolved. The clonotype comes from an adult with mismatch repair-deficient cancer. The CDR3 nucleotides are TGTGCCAGCAGCTTATTTATCAAGAACACCGGGGAGCTGTTTTTT. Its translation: CASSLFIKNTGELFF.